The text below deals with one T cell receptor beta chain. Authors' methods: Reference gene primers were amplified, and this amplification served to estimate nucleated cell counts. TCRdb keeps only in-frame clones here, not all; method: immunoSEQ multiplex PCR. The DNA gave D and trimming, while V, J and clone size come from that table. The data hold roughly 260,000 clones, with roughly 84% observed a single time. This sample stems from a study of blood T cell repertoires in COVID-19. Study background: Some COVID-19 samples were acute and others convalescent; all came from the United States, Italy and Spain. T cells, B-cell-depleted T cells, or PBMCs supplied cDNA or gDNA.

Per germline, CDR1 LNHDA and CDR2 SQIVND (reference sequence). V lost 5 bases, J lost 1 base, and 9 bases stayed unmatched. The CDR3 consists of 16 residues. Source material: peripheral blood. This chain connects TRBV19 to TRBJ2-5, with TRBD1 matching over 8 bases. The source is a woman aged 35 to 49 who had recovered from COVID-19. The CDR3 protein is CASSPPRTGPQETQYF. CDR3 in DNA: TGTGCCAGTAGTCCCCCAAGGACAGGGCCCCAAGAGACCCAGTACTTC.